One sample yielded the 2 T cell receptor beta chains listed below, sequenced in a study of graft-versus-host responses after intestinal transplantation. The data were produced by immunoSEQ multiplex PCR, yet TCRdb's version contains in-frame clones alone and is incomplete. The sample contains 35,000 to 45,000 clones, over 85% of which appear only once. Sequencing was performed on PBMCs, taken approximately 100 weeks after intestinal transplantation. These receptors were collected from a human patient who received an intestinal transplant, so some T cells may come from the graft donor.

The chain links TRBV11-1 to TRBJ2-1, with D tentatively TRBD2 (6 bases). V gave up 1 base and J gave up 15 bases, with 28 bases separating them. From germline, CDR1 is SGHAT and CDR2 FQDESV (reference sequence). CDR3 length: 17 residues. The CDR3 nucleotides are TGTGCCAGCAGCTTAGGGGTTCGGCGGGGTATAAGCGGAGGGTCGTTCTTC. It translates to CASSLGVRRGISGGSFF.

The chain links TRBV2 to TRBJ2-2; D gene uncertain. The CDR3 has 15 residues. V lost 2 bases and J lost 2, with 9 bases in between. Germline CDR1 and CDR2: SNHLY and FYNNEI. In DNA, the CDR3 is TGTGCCAGCAGTGAATACCCCCTTAACACCGGGGAGCTGTTTTTT. Translating gives CASSEYPLNTGELFF.